The sequence of this TCR beta chain was determined in a study of OX40 agonist ivuxolimab in advanced cancers. Trimming removed 1 base at V and 4 bases at J, with 13 bases between. This CDR3 comprises 16 residues. CDR1 is SGHNT and CDR2 is YENEEA in the germline V gene. Method: immunoSEQ multiplex PCR; TCRdb's copy keeps in-frame clones and lacks some. The table has over 85,000 clones, 84% seen once. Study-level findings and limits: Undetermined was the antigen specificity of the expanded peripheral T cells. In a subset of nonresponders, normalized T-cell clonal expansion was also low.

The sample holds one count of this clone. No antigen is known for it. Sequences were derived from CD4+ or CD8+ T cells sorted from blood, sampled in a trial of the OX40 agonist ivuxolimab. The chain combines TRBV11-3 with TRBJ1-4, with D possibly being TRBD1 (6 bases). The sequence was obtained from an adult with an advanced solid tumor such as melanoma, head and neck, liver or kidney cancer. CDR3 protein: CASSLALTGINEKLFF. DNA of the CDR3: TGTGCCAGCAGCTTAGCTTTAACAGGGATTAATGAAAAACTGTTTTTT.